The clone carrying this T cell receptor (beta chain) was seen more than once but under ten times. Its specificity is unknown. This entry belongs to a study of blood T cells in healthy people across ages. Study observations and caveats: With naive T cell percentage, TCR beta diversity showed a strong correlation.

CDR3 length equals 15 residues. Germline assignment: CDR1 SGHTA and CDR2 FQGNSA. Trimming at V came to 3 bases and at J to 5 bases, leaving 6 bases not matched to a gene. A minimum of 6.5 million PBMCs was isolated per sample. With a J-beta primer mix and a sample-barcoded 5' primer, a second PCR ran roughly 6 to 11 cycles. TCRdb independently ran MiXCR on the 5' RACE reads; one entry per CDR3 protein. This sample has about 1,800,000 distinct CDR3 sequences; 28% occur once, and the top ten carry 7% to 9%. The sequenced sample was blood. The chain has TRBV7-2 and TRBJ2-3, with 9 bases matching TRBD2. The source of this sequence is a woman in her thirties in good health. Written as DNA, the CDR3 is TGTGCCAGCAGCTTTTTGGGACTAGCAGGAGATACGCAGTATTTT. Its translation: CASSFLGLAGDTQYF.